The entry below describes one T cell receptor (beta chain). Time point of the sample: after neoadjuvant nivolumab, at surgical resection. These oral cavity squamous cell carcinomas were HPV-negative and locally advanced. No culture or expansion preceded analysis of these blood cells. The sample originates from a study of neoadjuvant anti-PD-1 for oral cavity cancer. Study in general: Before surgery, most patients got three to four biweekly 3 mg/kg nivolumab doses. Patients without progression got a fourth dose around day 43.

Libraries were prepared by immunoSEQ multiplex PCR; TCRdb keeps only in-frame clonotypes and omits some of them. The data hold about 12,000 clones, with 70% to 75% observed a single time. The germline V and J ends were trimmed by 0 bases and 0 bases, with 15 bases remaining between them. Germline CDR1 reads SQVTM; CDR2 reads ANQGSEA. The CDR3 consists of 16 residues. The rearrangement uses TRBV29-1 and TRBJ2-7; D unclear. The specimen was PBMCs, collected after nivolumab (anti-PD-1) treatment. The clonotype comes from a person between 40 and 85 years old with oral cavity squamous cell carcinoma. CDR3 residues: CSVEDVGRETSYEQYF. The CDR3 nucleotides read TGCAGCGTTGAAGATGTCGGCAGAGAAACCTCCTACGAGCAGTACTTC.